This T cell receptor (delta chain) originates from a study of Vδ1+ human thymocytes. Findings and caveats of the study: Thymic TRG and TRD repertoires appeared highly polyclonal.

RNA was extracted from the cells and then reverse transcribed. The CDR3 regions were amplified by multiplex PCR from V-gene primers to a constant-region primer. With CATT, TCRdb re-called clones from the multiplex PCR reads. The table has 45,000 to 60,000 delta-chain clones, less than 15% seen once. V lost 2 bases to trimming and J lost 0 bases; unmatched junction nucleotides: 21. This CDR3 region has 22 residues. CDR1 TSWWSYY and CDR2 QGS come from the germline V gene. The table lists this clone with a few counts. The antigen remains unidentified. The receptor comes from a girl under three years old who had congenital heart surgery. This chain connects TRDV1 to TRDJ1; TRDD3 agrees at 10 bases. The source material was Vdelta1+ gamma-delta thymocytes from the thymus. The subset denotes: FACS-sorted CD3+ TCRalphabeta- TCRVdelta1+ TCRVdelta2- thymocytes. The CDR3 is CALGEGHLSYGGYETYTDKLIF. CDR3 bases: TGTGCTCTTGGGGAAGGCCATTTGTCCTACGGGGGATACGAAACGTACACCGATAAACTCATCTTT.